This TCR beta chain was obtained from a study of T cells in Graves' hyperthyroidism and ophthalmopathy. For the study at large: Peripheral blood was acquired at first diagnosis, ahead of any therapy whatsoever.

At least 3 on the Clinical Activity Score was recorded for ophthalmopathy patients, who also had NOSPECS grade at least 4 and duration under 3 months. Trimming cost V 8 bases and J 4 bases; bases outside gene matches: 6. This CDR3 comprises 13 residues. Germline V gene lookup returns CDR1 MNHNS and CDR2 SASEGT. General study findings and limits: Ophthalmopathy got predicted by the model a median about six months before its onset.

In regard to this clonotype: Its antigen is currently unknown.

RNA transcripts gave rise to amplified TCR beta CDR3 regions. An initial round of RT-PCR targeting the TCR CDR3 relied on the HTBI primer set. TCRdb processed the multiplex PCR reads anew with MiXCR; each CDR3 protein has one entry. The table lists more than 350,000 distinct CDR3 sequences, roughly 15% of them singletons, with roughly 19% in the top ten. The genes are TRBV6-1 and TRBJ1-2; TRBD1 matches at 8 bases. This clonotype was obtained from a woman aged 55-69 years with Graves' ophthalmopathy. Sample: blood. This chain's CDR3 is CASFDRGTYGYTF. CDR3 in DNA: TGTGCCAGCTTCGACAGGGGCACCTATGGCTACACCTTC.